The entry that follows covers one TCR beta chain sequence. Its matching antigen is unknown. Profiling relied on immunoSEQ multiplex PCR, and the TCRdb table lists in-frame clones only, not all of them. The sample holds some 140,000 clones, around nine tenths seen once. This specimen comes from a study of T cell responses to AZD1222 COVID-19 vaccine. Study information: Pooled in the analysis were second doses at about 4 or about 12 weeks.

Whole-study results and caveats: Within unmutated variant regions lay the reported targets of nearly half of spike-specific TCRs. White British people made up most donors, females outnumbered males, and clonal diversity was possibly underestimated. With dominance at 160-218 and 743-854, vaccine-associated CD4 TCRs spanned spike.

The germline V and J ends were trimmed by 8 bases and 4 bases, with 18 bases remaining between them. CDR1 and CDR2 (germline): SQVTM, ANQGSEA. The CDR3 contains 14 residues. J is TRBJ1-3 and V is TRBV29-1, with a possible D match to TRBD1 (6 bases). This clonotype originated in an adult in good health. Sequencing used peripheral blood, obtained on day 0 of AZD1222 vaccination. The CDR3 loop is CSFSPTGGGNTIYF. CDR3 sequence (DNA): TGCAGCTTCTCACCGACAGGTGGCGGAAACACCATATATTTT.